The clone carrying this TCR beta chain was seen a single time. Its antigen is not identified. This specimen belongs to a study of cytomegalovirus exposure and HLA in healthy donors. The germline CDR1 and CDR2 sequences are SGHRS and YFSETQ. Trimming took 0 bases from V and 3 from J, leaving 7 bases between them. CDR3 length: 13 residues. The PCR was carried out with 60 Vbeta primers and 13 Jbeta primers. Under the authors' procedure: About 11 million of 65 million to 95 million unique TCR beta chains were shared, per a later count. The data were produced by immunoSEQ multiplex PCR, yet TCRdb's version contains in-frame clones alone and is incomplete. V and J calls and clone size come straight from that table; D and trimming were deduced from the DNA. The repertoire holds tens of thousands of clones, about two thirds seen once, with roughly 9.1% in the top ten. These donors counted as nominally healthy when sampled, but unrecorded immune exposures were likely.

General study points: When analyzed later, a missense DCLRE1C variant was found to be linked to TCR beta V- and J-gene trimming.

The genes are TRBV5-1 and TRBJ2-7, with D hard to call. The sample was PBMCs. The TCR was taken from a man aged 40-49 years in good health and CMV-seropositive. The CDR3 bases are TGCGCCAGCAGCTTGGACAGCTACTACGAGCAGTACTTC. The encoded protein is CASSLDSYYEQYF.